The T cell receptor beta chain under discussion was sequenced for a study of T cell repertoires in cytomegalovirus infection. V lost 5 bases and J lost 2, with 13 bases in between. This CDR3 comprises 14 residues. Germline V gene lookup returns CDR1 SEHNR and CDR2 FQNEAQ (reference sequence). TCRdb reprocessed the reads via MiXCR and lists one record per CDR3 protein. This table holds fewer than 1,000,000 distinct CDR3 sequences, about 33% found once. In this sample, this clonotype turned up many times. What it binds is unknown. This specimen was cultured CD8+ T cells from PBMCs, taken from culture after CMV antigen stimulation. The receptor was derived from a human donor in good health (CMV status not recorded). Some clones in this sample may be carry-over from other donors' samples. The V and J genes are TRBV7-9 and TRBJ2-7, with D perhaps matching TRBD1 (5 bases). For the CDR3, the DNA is TGTGCCAGCAGCCGAACCGAGACAGCCTACGAGCAGTACTTC. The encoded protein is CASSRTETAYEQYF.